This is a list of T cell receptor beta chains from one sample in a study of identical twins. TCRdb recomputed calls from the 5' RACE reads with MiXCR, one row per CDR3 protein. Among approximately 350,000 distinct CDR3 sequences listed, approximately 13% were seen once. A further study also used this sample, focusing on yellow fever vaccine responses in identical twins.

Material for sequencing was CD8+ T cells sorted from blood. Receptors originate from a woman younger than 30 in good health. Each CDR3 is given with its conserved first and last residue. The D gene is left open where the match is weak. Clone size is stated in some rows and not others, as once, few, many or a class when expanded.

>few|NA|TRBJ2-2|TRBV20-1
TGCAGTGCTAGAGGTCCGGGGGCGAACACCGGGGAGCTGTTTTTT
CSARGPGANTGELFF
>few|NA|TRBJ2-1|TRBV14
TGTGCCAGCAGCCAACTCATTAGGGATGAGCAGTTCTTC
CASSQLIRDEQFF
>few|NA|TRBJ2-7|TRBV20-1
TGCAGTGCTTCTTCGGGGGCCGCCTACGAGCAGTACTTC
CSASSGAAYEQYF
>NA|TRBD1|TRBJ2-1|TRBV27
TGTGCCAGCAGTCTTCCGGGACAGGGACACAATGAGCAGTTCTTC
CASSLPGQGHNEQFF
>many|NA|TRBJ1-1|TRBV7-9
TGTGCCAGCAGGTTCCCGGGGACGGGGCTGAACACTGAAGCTTTCTTT
CASRFPGTGLNTEAFF
>NA|NA|TRBJ2-3|TRBV5-1
TGCGCCAGCAGCCAAGTGGCGGCCACAGATACGCAGTATTTT
CASSQVAATDTQYF
>many|NA|TRBJ2-7|TRBV12-3/TRBV12-4
TGTGCCAGCAGCAGGGCCGACGAGCAGTACTTC
CASSRADEQYF
>NA|NA|TRBJ2-5|TRBV5-1
TGCGCCAGCAGCTTGATGTGGGATTGGGAGACCCAGTACTTC
CASSLMWDWETQYF
>many|TRBD2|TRBJ2-2|TRBV12-3/TRBV12-4
TGTGCCAGCACTCTAGCGGGGGGGAACACCGGGGAGCTGTTTTTT
CASTLAGGNTGELFF
>once|NA|TRBJ2-5|TRBV11-2
TGTGCCAGCAGCTTAGGGACTTCGGCGTGGGAGACCCAGTACTTC
CASSLGTSAWETQYF
>once|NA|TRBJ2-7|TRBV4-1
TGCGCCAGCAGCCAAGGGGCAACGTACGAGCAGTACTTC
CASSQGATYEQYF
>once|NA|TRBJ2-5|TRBV12-3/TRBV12-4
TGTGCCAGCAGTTTTGGAGGGGACCAAGAGACCCAGTACTTC
CASSFGGDQETQYF
>NA|TRBD2|TRBJ2-1|TRBV12-3/TRBV12-4
TGTGCCAGCAGTTTTGAGGGCGGGACTAGCGGCAATGAGCAGTTCTTC
CASSFEGGTSGNEQFF
>many|NA|TRBJ2-5|TRBV12-3/TRBV12-4
TGTGCCAGCAGTTTATGGGTGTCCAACCAAGAGACCCAGTACTTC
CASSLWVSNQETQYF
>few|NA|TRBJ1-2|TRBV4-1
TGCGCCAGCAGCCAAGATAGGGGAACCGTTGGGGCTGGCTACACCTTC
CASSQDRGTVGAGYTF
>few|NA|TRBJ2-1|TRBV2
TGTGCCAGCAGCCGGGCCTTAAGCTCCTACAATGAGCAGTTCTTC
CASSRALSSYNEQFF
>many|TRBD1|TRBJ2-7|TRBV29-1
TGCAGCGTTGAACAACAGGGGGGAAGCTCCTACGAGCAGTACTTC
CSVEQQGGSSYEQYF
>NA|TRBD2|TRBJ2-7|TRBV7-8
TGTGCCAGCAGGGGAGGGCCCTACGAGCAGTACTTC
CASRGGPYEQYF
>few|NA|TRBJ2-1|TRBV7-9
TGTGCCAGCAGCTTAACCCTGGACTCCAGGGACTACAATGAGCAGTTCTTC
CASSLTLDSRDYNEQFF
>NA|NA|TRBJ1-5|TRBV28
TGTGCCAGCAGTCTGGGGTCAGGGTTTAGTCAGCCCCAGCATTTT
CASSLGSGFSQPQHF
>few|NA|TRBJ2-7|TRBV11-3
TGTGCCAGCAGCTTATCGGGACTTTACGAGCAGTACTTC
CASSLSGLYEQYF
>many|NA|TRBJ1-2|TRBV6-1
TGTGCCAGCAGTCTGGACTTTGGGGGCGCAGACTATGGCTACACCTTC
CASSLDFGGADYGYTF
>many|TRBD1|TRBJ2-1|TRBV2
TGTGCCGGTACCCGGGACAGGTACAATGAGCAGTTCTTC
CAGTRDRYNEQFF
>many|TRBD2|TRBJ2-1|TRBV7-8
TGTGCCAGCAGCACCGGACTAGCGGGCAATGAGCAGTTCTTC
CASSTGLAGNEQFF
>many|NA|TRBJ2-3|TRBV24-1
TGTGCCACCAGTGATTACGGGGAGGTAGATACGCAGTATTTT
CATSDYGEVDTQYF
>few|TRBD2|TRBJ2-7|TRBV4-1
TGCGCCAGCAGCCAAGCAATTAGCGGGAGCTCCTACGAGCAGTACTTC
CASSQAISGSSYEQYF
>few|NA|TRBJ2-3|TRBV25-1
TGTGCCAGCACTTACACAGATACGCAGTATTTT
CASTYTDTQYF
>many|NA|TRBJ1-1|TRBV9
TGTGCCAGCAGCGTAGTGGGGAATATGAACACTGAAGCTTTCTTT
CASSVVGNMNTEAFF
>NA|NA|TRBJ2-1|TRBV9
TGTGCCAGCAGCCACCCCTCCTACAATGAGCAGTTCTTC
CASSHPSYNEQFF
>few|NA|TRBJ1-5|TRBV20-1
TGCAGTGCTAGAGATTCCGGGGGTAGCAATCAGCCCCAGCATTTT
CSARDSGGSNQPQHF
>few|NA|TRBJ2-7|TRBV9
TGTGCCAGCAGCAGTGGGACACTTTCCCTCGAGCAGTACTTC
CASSSGTLSLEQYF
>NA|TRBD1|TRBJ2-1|TRBV7-9
TGTGCCAGCAGCTTTTATCTCAGGGGGAGCTCCTACAATGAGCAGTTCTTC
CASSFYLRGSSYNEQFF
>NA|TRBD2|TRBJ2-5|TRBV3-1
TGTGCCAGCAGCCCAAAAGAGCGGGGTTGGGGAGAGACCCAGTACTTC
CASSPKERGWGETQYF
>few|TRBD1|TRBJ1-6|TRBV28
TGTGCCACCACGTGGGGGACAGACAATTCACCCCTCCACTTT
CATTWGTDNSPLHF
>many|TRBD2|TRBJ2-7|TRBV12-3/TRBV12-4
TGTGCCAGCAGTTTTCTAGCGGGAGCCTACGAGCAGTACTTC
CASSFLAGAYEQYF
>few|NA|TRBJ2-3|TRBV9
TGTGCCAGCAGCATCCAGGGGTTGATCACAGATACGCAGTATTTT
CASSIQGLITDTQYF
>few|TRBD2|TRBJ2-7|TRBV20-1
TGCAGTGCTTGGACTAGCGGGAGCTCCTACGAGCAGTACTTC
CSAWTSGSSYEQYF
>NA|NA|TRBJ2-1|TRBV20-1
TGCAGTGCTCTACCCGGACCATACAATGAGCAGTTCTTC
CSALPGPYNEQFF
>few|NA|TRBJ2-5|TRBV7-9
TGTGCCAGCAAAGGAGCCGTAGTAGAGTGGGAAGAGACCCAGTACTTC
CASKGAVVEWEETQYF
>NA|NA|TRBJ2-5|TRBV12-3/TRBV12-4
TGTGCCAGCAGCCAACCTCAGGGTTATCAAGAGACCCAGTACTTC
CASSQPQGYQETQYF
>NA|NA|TRBJ2-2|TRBV10-1
TGCGCCAGCAGTGAGTCGGGGAACACCGGGGAGCTGTTTTTT
CASSESGNTGELFF
>many|NA|TRBJ1-4|TRBV4-1
TGCGCCAGCAGCCAAGTTCCGGGCAGTCTACCAGTGTTTTTT
CASSQVPGSLPVFF
>few|TRBD2|TRBJ2-2|TRBV12-3/TRBV12-4
TGTGCCAGCAGTCTTAGCGGGTGGAACACCGGGGAGCTGTTTTTT
CASSLSGWNTGELFF
>few|NA|TRBJ2-7|TRBV11-2
TGTGCCAGCAGCTTAATGGATAGCCCAACGAGGGAGTACTTC
CASSLMDSPTREYF
>few|NA|TRBJ2-1|TRBV5-5
TGTGCCAGCATCTGGATGGGTAACCCTCATGATGAGCAGTTCTTC
CASIWMGNPHDEQFF
>NA|NA|TRBJ2-7|TRBV12-3/TRBV12-4
TGTGCCAGCAGTTACTCTGACAGCTACGAGCAGTACTTC
CASSYSDSYEQYF
>few|NA|TRBJ2-3|TRBV2
TGTGCCAGCAGTGGCGACCATTCCCGCACAGATACGCAGTATTTT
CASSGDHSRTDTQYF
>NA|TRBD1|TRBJ2-4|TRBV12-3/TRBV12-4
TGTGCCAGCAGTCCAGACAGGGATCTCTCCAAAAACATTCAGTACTTC
CASSPDRDLSKNIQYF
>NA|NA|TRBJ2-1|TRBV20-1
TGCAGTGCTAGAGATGCAGTTACCTACAATGAGCAGTTCTTC
CSARDAVTYNEQFF
>NA|TRBD1|TRBJ1-1|TRBV3-1
TGTGCCAGCAGCCAAGATCTTGGACAGGATGAAGCTTTCTTT
CASSQDLGQDEAFF
>NA|TRBD2|TRBJ2-1|TRBV11-2
TGTGCCAGCAGCTTCTGGCTAGCGGGGGCCCTCTCCTACAATGAGCAGTTCTTC
CASSFWLAGALSYNEQFF